Given below is one T cell receptor beta chain in context. Its antigen is not identified. This record comes from a study of beta chain features in type 1 diabetes. Overall study: When patients were set against healthy donors, age, gender and cell yields were similar.

All of the isolated RNA was reverse transcribed, so expressed TCRB transcripts were sequenced. The repertoire was sequenced with immunoSEQ multiplex PCR; TCRdb's copy has only in-frame clones and lacks some. The repertoire holds roughly 240,000 clones, with 14% as singletons. Germline CDR1 reads SGHTA; CDR2 reads FQGNSA. The CDR3 extends over 16 amino acids. The ends lost 6 bases at V and 4 bases at J; junction bases unmatched: 10. Whole-study results and caveats: Cells with high TCR expression could be over-represented by cDNA sequencing. Sampled from patients, naive, central memory and Treg TCRB repertoires appeared more similar than those sampled from healthy donors. Diminished insertions and augmented deletions at VDJ junctions characterized type 1 diabetes patients.

This TCR derives from a woman aged 40-49 years in good health. Sequenced material: naive CD4+ T cells from blood. The chain combines TRBV7-2 with TRBJ2-1; 9 bases map to TRBD2. The CDR3 DNA follows: TGTGCCAGCAGTTTGGTTGGTCTAGCGGGGTACAATGAGCAGTTCTTC. Protein product: CASSLVGLAGYNEQFF.